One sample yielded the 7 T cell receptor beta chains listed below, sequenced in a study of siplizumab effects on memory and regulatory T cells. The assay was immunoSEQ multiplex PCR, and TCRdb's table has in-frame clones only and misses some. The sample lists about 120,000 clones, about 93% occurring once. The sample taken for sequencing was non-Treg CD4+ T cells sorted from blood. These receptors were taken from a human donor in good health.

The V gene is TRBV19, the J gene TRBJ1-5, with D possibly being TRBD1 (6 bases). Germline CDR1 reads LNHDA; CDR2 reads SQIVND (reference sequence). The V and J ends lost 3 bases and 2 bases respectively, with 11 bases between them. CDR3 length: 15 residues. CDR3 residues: CASSILAGGNQPQHF. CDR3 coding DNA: TGTGCCAGTAGTATCTTGGCAGGGGGCAATCAGCCCCAGCATTTT.

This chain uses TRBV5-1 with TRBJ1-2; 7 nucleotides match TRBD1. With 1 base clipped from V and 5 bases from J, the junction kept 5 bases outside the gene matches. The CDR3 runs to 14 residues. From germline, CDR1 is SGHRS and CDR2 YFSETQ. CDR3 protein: CASSLRGRYYGYTF. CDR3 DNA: TGCGCCAGCAGCTTGAGGGGGCGTTATTATGGCTACACCTTC.

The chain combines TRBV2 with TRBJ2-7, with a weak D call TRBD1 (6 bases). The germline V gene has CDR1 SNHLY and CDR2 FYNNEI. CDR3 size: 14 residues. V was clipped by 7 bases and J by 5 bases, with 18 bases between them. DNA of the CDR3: TGTGCCAGCATTAAAAAACAGGGTTCTGACGAGCAGTACTTC. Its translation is CASIKKQGSDEQYF.

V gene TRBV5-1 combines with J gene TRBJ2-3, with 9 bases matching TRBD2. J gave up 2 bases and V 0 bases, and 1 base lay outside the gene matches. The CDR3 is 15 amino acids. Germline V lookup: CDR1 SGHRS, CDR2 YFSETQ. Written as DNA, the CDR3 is TGCGCCAGCAGCTTGGCTAGCGGGGTCACAGATACGCAGTATTTT. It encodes CASSLASGVTDTQYF.

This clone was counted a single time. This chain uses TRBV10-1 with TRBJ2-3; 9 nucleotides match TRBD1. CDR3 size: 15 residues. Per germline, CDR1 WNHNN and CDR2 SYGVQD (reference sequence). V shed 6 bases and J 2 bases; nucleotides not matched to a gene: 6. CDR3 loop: CASRGGTGSTDTQYF. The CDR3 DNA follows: TGCGCCAGCAGGGGCGGGACAGGGTCCACAGATACGCAGTATTTT.

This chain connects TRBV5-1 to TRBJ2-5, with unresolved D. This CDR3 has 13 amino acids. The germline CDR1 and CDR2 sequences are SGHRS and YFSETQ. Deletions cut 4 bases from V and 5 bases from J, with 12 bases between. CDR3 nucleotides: TGCGCCAGCAGCCACACGGGCGTCGAGACCCAGTACTTC. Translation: CASSHTGVETQYF.

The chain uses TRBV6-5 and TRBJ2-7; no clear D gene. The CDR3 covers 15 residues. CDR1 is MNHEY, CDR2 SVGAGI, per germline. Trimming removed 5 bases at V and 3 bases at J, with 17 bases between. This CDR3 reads CASSPVQNSNYEQYF. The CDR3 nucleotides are TGTGCCAGCAGTCCAGTACAAAACTCTAACTACGAGCAGTACTTC.